The present T cell receptor (beta chain) was sequenced within a study of blood T cells in healthy people across ages. Study results and limitations: Expanded clonotype changes were possibly confounded by unknown donor CMV status. Both naive CD4+ cell counts and diversity were greater in long-lived donors than in aged donors.

This clonotype came up once. Its antigen is not identified. Germline CDR1 reads DFQATT; CDR2 reads SNEGSKA (reference sequence). The CDR3 runs 14 residues. The V gene lost 6 bases and the J gene lost 7 bases, with 16 bases spanning the gap. Donors each provided about 9.5 milliliters of peripheral blood. They isolated at least 7 million PBMCs from each sample. The authors ran a second PCR of about 7 to 12 cycles using a sample-barcoded 5' primer and a J-beta primer mix. MiXCR, applied by TCRdb to the 5' RACE reads, yields one record per CDR3 protein. There are about a million distinct CDR3 sequences in the sample; roughly two fifths occur only once, and less than 15% lies in the top ten.

Input material: blood. The rearrangement joins TRBV20-1 to TRBJ1-6, with D unresolved. The receptor comes from a man between 18 and 29 years old in good health. CDR3 nucleotide sequence: TGCAGTGCCCACCGCGGAGTTTCCAATTCACCCCTCCACTTT. Protein product: CSAHRGVSNSPLHF.